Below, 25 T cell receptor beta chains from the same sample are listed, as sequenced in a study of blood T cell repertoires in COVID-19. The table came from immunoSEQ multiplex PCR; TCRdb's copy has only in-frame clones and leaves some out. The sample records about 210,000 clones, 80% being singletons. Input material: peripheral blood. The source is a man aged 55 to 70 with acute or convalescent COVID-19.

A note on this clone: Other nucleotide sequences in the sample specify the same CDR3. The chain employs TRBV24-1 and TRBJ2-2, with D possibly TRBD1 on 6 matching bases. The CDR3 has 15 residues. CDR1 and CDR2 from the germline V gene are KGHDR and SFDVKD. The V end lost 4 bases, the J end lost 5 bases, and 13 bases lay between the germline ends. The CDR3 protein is CATSDPGAGTGELFF. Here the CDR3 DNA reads TGTGCCACCAGTGACCCAGGGGCCGGAACCGGGGAGCTGTTTTTT.

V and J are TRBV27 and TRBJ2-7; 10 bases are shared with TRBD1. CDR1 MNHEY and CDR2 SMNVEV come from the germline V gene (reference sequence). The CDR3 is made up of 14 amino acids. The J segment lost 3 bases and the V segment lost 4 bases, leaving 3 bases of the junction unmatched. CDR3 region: CASSWTGGGYEQYF. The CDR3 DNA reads TGTGCCAGCAGTTGGACAGGGGGGGGCTACGAGCAGTACTTC.

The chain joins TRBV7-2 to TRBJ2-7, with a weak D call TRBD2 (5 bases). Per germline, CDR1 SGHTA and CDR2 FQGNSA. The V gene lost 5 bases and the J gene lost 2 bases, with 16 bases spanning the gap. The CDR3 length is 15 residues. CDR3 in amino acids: CASSTKWAGPYEQYF. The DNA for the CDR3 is TGTGCCAGCAGCACGAAGTGGGCGGGTCCCTACGAGCAGTACTTC. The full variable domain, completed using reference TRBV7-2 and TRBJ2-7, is GAGVSQSPSNKVTEKGKDVELRCDPISGHTALYWYRQSLGQGLEFLIYFQGNSAPDKSGLPSDRFSAERTGGSVSTLTIQRTQQEDSAVYLCASSTKWAGPYEQYFGPGTRLTVT.

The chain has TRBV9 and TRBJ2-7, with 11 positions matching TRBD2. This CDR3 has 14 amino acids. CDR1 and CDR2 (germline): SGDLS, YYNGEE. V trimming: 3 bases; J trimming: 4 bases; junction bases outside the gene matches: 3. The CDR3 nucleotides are TGTGCCAGCAGCGGTACTAGCGGGAGTTACGAGCAGTACTTC. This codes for CASSGTSGSYEQYF.

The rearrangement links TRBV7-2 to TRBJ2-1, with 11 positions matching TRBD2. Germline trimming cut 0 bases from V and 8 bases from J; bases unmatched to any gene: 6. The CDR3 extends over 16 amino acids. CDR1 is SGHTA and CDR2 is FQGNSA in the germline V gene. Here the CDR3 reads CASSLASVAGGYEQFF. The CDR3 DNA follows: TGTGCCAGCAGCTTAGCGTCGGTAGCGGGGGGGTATGAGCAGTTCTTC. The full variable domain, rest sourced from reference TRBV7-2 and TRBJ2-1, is GAGVSQSPSNKVTEKGKDVELRCDPISGHTALYWYRQSLGQGLEFLIYFQGNSAPDKSGLPSDRFSAERTGGSVSTLTIQRTQQEDSAVYLCASSLASVAGGYEQFFGPGTRLTVL.

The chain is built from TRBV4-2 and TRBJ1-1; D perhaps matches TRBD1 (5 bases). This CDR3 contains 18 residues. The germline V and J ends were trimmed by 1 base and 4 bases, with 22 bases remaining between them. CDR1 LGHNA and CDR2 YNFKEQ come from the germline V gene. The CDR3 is CASSQGFSGASLGTEAFF. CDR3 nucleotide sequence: TGTGCCAGCAGCCAAGGGTTTTCTGGGGCGAGTTTGGGCACTGAAGCTTTCTTT.

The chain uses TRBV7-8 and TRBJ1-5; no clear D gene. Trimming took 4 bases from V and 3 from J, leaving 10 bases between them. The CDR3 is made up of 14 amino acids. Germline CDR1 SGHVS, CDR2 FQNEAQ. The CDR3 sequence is CASSSTELNQPQHF. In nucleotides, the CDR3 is TGTGCCAGCAGCTCAACAGAGCTCAATCAGCCCCAGCATTTT.

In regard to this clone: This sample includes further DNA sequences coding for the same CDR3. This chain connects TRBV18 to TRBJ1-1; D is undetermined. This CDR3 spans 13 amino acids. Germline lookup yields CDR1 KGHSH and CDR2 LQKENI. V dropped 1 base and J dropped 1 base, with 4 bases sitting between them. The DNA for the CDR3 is TGTGCCAGCTCACCACAGAGGAACACTGAAGCTTTCTTT. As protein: CASSPQRNTEAFF. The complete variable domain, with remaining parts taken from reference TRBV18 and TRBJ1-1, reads NAGVMQNPRHLVRRRGQEARLRCSPMKGHSHVYWYRQLPEEGLKFMVYLQKENIIDESGMPKERFSAEFPKEGPSILRIQQVVRGDSAAYFCASSPQRNTEAFFGQGTRLTVV.

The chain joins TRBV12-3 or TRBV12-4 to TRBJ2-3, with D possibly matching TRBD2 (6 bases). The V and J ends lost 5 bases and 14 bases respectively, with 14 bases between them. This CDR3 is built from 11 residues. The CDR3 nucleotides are TGTGCCAGCAGTCCCGGGACTGCCTGGTATTTT. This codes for CASSPGTAWYF.

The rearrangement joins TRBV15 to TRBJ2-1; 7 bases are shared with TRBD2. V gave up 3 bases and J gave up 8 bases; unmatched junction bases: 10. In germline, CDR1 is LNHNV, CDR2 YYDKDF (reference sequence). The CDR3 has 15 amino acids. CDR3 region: CATSSGGESGDEQFF. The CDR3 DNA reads TGTGCCACCAGCAGTGGGGGGGAGTCAGGCGATGAGCAGTTCTTC.

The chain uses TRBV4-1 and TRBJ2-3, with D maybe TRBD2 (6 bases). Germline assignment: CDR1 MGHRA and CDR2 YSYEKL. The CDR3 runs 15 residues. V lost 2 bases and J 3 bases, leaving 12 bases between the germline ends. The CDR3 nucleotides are TGCGCCAGCAGCCAATTCTCGGGAGAAACAGATACGCAGTATTTT. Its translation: CASSQFSGETDTQYF.

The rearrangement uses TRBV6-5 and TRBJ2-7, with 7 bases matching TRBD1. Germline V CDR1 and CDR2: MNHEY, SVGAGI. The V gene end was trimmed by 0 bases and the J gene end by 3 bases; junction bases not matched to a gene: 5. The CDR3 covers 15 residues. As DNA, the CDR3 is TGTGCCAGCAGTTACTCGTTACAGGGGCACTACGAGCAGTACTTC. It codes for CASSYSLQGHYEQYF.

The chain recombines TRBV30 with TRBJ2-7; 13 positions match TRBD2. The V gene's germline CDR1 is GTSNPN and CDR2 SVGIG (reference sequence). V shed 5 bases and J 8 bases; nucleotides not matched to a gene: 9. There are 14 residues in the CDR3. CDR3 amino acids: CAWAGGLAGNKQYF. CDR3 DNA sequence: TGTGCCTGGGCGGGGGGACTAGCGGGAAACAAGCAGTACTTC.

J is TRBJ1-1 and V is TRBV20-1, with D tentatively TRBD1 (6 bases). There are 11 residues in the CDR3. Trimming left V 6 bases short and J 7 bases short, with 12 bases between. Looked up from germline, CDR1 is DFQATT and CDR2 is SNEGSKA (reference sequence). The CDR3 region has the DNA TGCAGTGCGAACGAGGGGGTTGAAGCTTTCTTT. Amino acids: CSANEGVEAFF.

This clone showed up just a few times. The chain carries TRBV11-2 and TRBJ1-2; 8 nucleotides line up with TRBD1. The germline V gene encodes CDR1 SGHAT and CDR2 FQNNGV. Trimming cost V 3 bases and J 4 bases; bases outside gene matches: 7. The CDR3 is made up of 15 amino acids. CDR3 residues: CASSFQGARIYGYTF. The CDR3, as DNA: TGTGCCAGCAGCTTCCAGGGGGCTCGGATCTATGGCTACACCTTC.

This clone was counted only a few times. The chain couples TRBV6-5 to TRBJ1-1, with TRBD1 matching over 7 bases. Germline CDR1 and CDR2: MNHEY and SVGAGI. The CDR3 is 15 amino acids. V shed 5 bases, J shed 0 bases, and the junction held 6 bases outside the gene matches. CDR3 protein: CASSPGGQMNTEAFF. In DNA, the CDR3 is TGTGCCAGCAGTCCAGGGGGACAGATGAACACTGAAGCTTTCTTT.

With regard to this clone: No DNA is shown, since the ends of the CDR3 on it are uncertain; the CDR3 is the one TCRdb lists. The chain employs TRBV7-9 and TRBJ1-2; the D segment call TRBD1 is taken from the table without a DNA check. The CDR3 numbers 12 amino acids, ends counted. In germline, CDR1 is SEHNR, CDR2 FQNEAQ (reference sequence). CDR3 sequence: CASSFGQGAQWF.

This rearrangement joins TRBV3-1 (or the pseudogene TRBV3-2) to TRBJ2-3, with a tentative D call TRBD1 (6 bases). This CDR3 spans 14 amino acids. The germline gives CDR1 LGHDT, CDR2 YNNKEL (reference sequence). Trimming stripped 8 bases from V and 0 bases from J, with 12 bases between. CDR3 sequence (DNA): TGTGCCAGCTCAGCTAGGGGGAGCACAGATACGCAGTATTTT. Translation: CASSARGSTDTQYF.

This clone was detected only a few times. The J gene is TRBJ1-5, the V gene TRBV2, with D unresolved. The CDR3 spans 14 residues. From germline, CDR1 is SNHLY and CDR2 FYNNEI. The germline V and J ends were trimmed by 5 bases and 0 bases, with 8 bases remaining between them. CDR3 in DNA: TGTGCCAGCAGTAACGGGTATAGCAATCAGCCCCAGCATTTT. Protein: CASSNGYSNQPQHF.

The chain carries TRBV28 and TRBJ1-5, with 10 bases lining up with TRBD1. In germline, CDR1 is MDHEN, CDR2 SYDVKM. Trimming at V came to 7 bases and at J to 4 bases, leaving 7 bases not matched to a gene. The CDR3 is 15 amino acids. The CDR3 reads CASTPDRGGNQPQHF. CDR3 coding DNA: TGTGCCAGCACCCCGGACAGGGGGGGAAATCAGCCCCAGCATTTT. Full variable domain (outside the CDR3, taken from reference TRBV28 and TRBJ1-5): DVKVTQSSRYLVKRTGEKVFLECVQDMDHENMFWYRQDPGLGLRLIYFSYDVKMKEKGDIPEGYSVSREKKERFSLILESASTNQTSMYLCASTPDRGGNQPQHFGDGTRLSIL.

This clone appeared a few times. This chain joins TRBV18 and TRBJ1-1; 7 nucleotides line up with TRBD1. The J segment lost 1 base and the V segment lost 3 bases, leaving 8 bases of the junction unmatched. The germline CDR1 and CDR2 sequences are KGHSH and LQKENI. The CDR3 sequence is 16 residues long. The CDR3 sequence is CASSPTGETGNTEAFF. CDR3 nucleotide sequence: TGTGCCAGCTCACCTACAGGGGAGACTGGGAACACTGAAGCTTTCTTT.

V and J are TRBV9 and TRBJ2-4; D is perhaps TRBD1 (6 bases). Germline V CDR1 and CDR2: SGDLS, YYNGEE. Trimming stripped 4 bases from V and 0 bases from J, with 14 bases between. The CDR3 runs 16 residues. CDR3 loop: CASSPRDTLAKNIQYF. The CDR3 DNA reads TGTGCCAGCAGCCCACGGGACACCCTAGCCAAAAACATTCAGTACTTC.

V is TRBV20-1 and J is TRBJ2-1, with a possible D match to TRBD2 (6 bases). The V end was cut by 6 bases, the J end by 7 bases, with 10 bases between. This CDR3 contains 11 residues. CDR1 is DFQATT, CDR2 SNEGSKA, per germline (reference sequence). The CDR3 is CSAGTRNEQFF. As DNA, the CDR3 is TGCAGTGCCGGGACTCGGAATGAGCAGTTCTTC.

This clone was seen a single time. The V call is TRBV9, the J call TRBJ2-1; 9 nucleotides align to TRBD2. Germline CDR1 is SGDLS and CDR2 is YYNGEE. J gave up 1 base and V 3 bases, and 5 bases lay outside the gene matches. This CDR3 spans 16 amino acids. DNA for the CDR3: TGTGCCAGCAGCGCCGAGCGGGGGGCATCCTACAATGAGCAGTTCTTC. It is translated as CASSAERGASYNEQFF.

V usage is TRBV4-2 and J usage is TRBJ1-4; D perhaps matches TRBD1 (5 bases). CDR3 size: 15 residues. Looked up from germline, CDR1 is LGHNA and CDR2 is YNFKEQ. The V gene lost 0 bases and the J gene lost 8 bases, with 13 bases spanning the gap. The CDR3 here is CASSQDGAPVEKLFF. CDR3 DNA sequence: TGTGCCAGCAGCCAAGATGGGGCGCCGGTCGAAAAACTGTTTTTT.